A selection of T cell receptor beta chains follows, all from one sample in a study of T-cell memory formation after mild COVID-19. TCRdb used MiXCR to reprocess the 5' RACE reads, holding one entry per CDR3 protein. Here the sample spans 150,000 to 200,000 distinct CDR3 sequences, 9.5% to 13% being singletons. The material sequenced was PBMCs or a T cell subset sorted from them (not recorded which). The receptors stem from a man aged 18 to 30 who had mild COVID-19 (a few samples of this study predate the infection). Cell type and time point are not known. Both conserved end residues are part of each CDR3.

v_gene	j_gene	CDR3aa
TRBV18	TRBJ1-1	CASSGTGWAEAFF
TRBV4-1	TRBJ2-5	CASSQVAAETQYF
TRBV2	TRBJ2-7	CASQQDGEVYEQYF
TRBV5-1	TRBJ2-1	CASSLEGIPYNEQFF
TRBV12-3/TRBV12-4	TRBJ2-5	CASSPSRASETQYF
TRBV7-9	TRBJ2-1	CASSFLQARGYNEQFF
TRBV20-1	TRBJ2-1	CSASSGGDDEQFF
TRBV5-4	TRBJ1-4	CASSLGPGGNEKLFF
TRBV20-1	TRBJ1-4	CSAREGGLRGKLFF
TRBV12-3/TRBV12-4	TRBJ1-1	CASSAEGNTEAFF
TRBV7-9	TRBJ1-1	CASSLRGRGTEAFF
TRBV3-1	TRBJ2-6	CASSQARGRRSGANVLTF
TRBV5-8	TRBJ2-5	CASSLPGLGGQETQYF